This is a list of T cell receptor beta chains from one sample in a study of cytomegalovirus exposure and HLA in healthy donors. Here immunoSEQ multiplex PCR was the method, and the copy in TCRdb shows in-frame clones only, minus some. The table counts approximately 79,000 clones; about 0.83% lies in the top ten. Specimen: PBMCs. Every receptor here comes from a boy aged 5-17 years in good health and CMV-seronegative. CDR3s include the opening cysteine and the closing phenylalanine or tryptophan. Fields, in order: D gene, J gene, V gene, CDR3 protein, CDR3 DNA. D genes are given only for firm matches.

D: -; J: TRBJ1-2; V: TRBV6-4; CDR3: CASSDSRFRDTDRYGYTF; DNA: TGTGCCAGCAGTGACTCGAGATTCCGAGACACCGACCGTTATGGCTACACCTTC
D: TRBD1; J: TRBJ1-1; V: TRBV7-2; CDR3: CASSSQGVTEAFF; DNA: TGTGCCAGCAGCTCGCAGGGGGTCACTGAAGCTTTCTTT
D: TRBD1; J: TRBJ2-7; V: TRBV5-5; CDR3: CASSFRQGLEQYF; DNA: TGTGCCAGCAGCTTTAGACAGGGATTGGAGCAGTACTTC
D: TRBD1; J: TRBJ2-1; V: TRBV4-1; CDR3: CASSQEGQGEDEQFF; DNA: TGCGCCAGCAGCCAAGAGGGACAGGGGGAGGATGAGCAGTTCTTC
D: TRBD2; J: TRBJ2-5; V: TRBV27; CDR3: CASSYSSGGSSKTQYF; DNA: TGTGCCAGCAGTTACTCTAGCGGGGGATCGTCAAAGACCCAGTACTTC
D: -; J: TRBJ2-7; V: TRBV6-5; CDR3: CASSDPNSGEQYF; DNA: TGTGCCAGCAGTGACCCAAATTCAGGGGAGCAGTACTTC
D: -; J: TRBJ2-1; V: TRBV9; CDR3: CASSSTRPDNEQFF; DNA: TGTGCCAGCAGCTCGACTAGACCGGACAATGAGCAGTTCTTC
D: -; J: TRBJ2-5; V: TRBV30; CDR3: CAWSPQTGGTQYF; DNA: TGTGCCTGGAGTCCGCAAACTGGAGGTACCCAGTACTTC
D: TRBD1; J: TRBJ1-3; V: TRBV7-9; CDR3: CASSPQTGRPSGNTIYF; DNA: TGTGCCAGCAGCCCTCAGACAGGGCGTCCCTCTGGAAACACCATATATTTT
D: TRBD1; J: TRBJ2-1; V: TRBV11-2; CDR3: CASTLSQGANNEQFF; DNA: TGTGCCAGCACCCTATCCCAGGGGGCAAACAATGAGCAGTTCTTC
D: TRBD1; J: TRBJ2-3; V: TRBV27; CDR3: CASSRSYTGGALDTQYF; DNA: TGTGCCAGCAGTAGATCCTATACAGGGGGCGCGTTGGATACGCAGTATTTT
D: -; J: TRBJ2-1; V: TRBV6-1; CDR3: CASSEWGQGSDNEQFF; DNA: TGTGCCAGCAGTGAATGGGGGCAGGGCTCCGACAATGAGCAGTTCTTC
D: TRBD2; J: TRBJ2-7; V: TRBV5-6; CDR3: CASSLGLAGGPYEQYF; DNA: TGTGCCAGCAGCTTAGGACTAGCGGGAGGCCCCTACGAGCAGTACTTC
D: -; J: TRBJ2-7; V: TRBV5-5; CDR3: CASSLGDTSYEQYF; DNA: TGTGCCAGCAGCTTGGGGGACACCTCCTACGAGCAGTACTTC
D: -; J: TRBJ1-1; V: TRBV4-3; CDR3: CASSTNRDTEAFF; DNA: TGCGCCAGCAGCACCAACAGGGACACTGAAGCTTTCTTT
D: TRBD2; J: TRBJ2-5; V: TRBV9; CDR3: CASSPTSGRETQYF; DNA: TGTGCCAGCAGCCCGACTAGCGGGAGAGAGACCCAGTACTTC
D: TRBD1; J: TRBJ2-2; V: TRBV5-1; CDR3: CASSLSAGGSGELFF; DNA: TGCGCCAGCAGCTTGTCGGCAGGGGGTTCCGGGGAGCTGTTTTTT
D: TRBD1; J: TRBJ1-5; V: TRBV4-1; CDR3: CASGGQGDQPQHF; DNA: TGCGCCAGCGGCGGACAGGGGGACCAGCCCCAGCATTTT
D: -; J: TRBJ1-1; V: TRBV15; CDR3: CATSGAAGLEAFF; DNA: TGTGCCACCTCAGGGGCCGCCGGGCTAGAAGCTTTCTTT
D: -; J: TRBJ2-1; V: TRBV25-1; CDR3: CASSDPLSYNEQFF; DNA: TGTGCCAGCAGTGATCCCCTCTCCTACAATGAGCAGTTCTTC
D: TRBD1; J: TRBJ2-2; V: TRBV5-4; CDR3: CASSPDGQGITGELFF; DNA: TGTGCCAGCAGCCCTGACGGACAGGGAATAACCGGGGAGCTGTTTTTT
D: -; J: TRBJ1-5; V: TRBV2; CDR3: CASRDLTGPWQPQHF; DNA: TGTGCCAGCAGGGACTTAACCGGACCCTGGCAGCCCCAGCATTTT